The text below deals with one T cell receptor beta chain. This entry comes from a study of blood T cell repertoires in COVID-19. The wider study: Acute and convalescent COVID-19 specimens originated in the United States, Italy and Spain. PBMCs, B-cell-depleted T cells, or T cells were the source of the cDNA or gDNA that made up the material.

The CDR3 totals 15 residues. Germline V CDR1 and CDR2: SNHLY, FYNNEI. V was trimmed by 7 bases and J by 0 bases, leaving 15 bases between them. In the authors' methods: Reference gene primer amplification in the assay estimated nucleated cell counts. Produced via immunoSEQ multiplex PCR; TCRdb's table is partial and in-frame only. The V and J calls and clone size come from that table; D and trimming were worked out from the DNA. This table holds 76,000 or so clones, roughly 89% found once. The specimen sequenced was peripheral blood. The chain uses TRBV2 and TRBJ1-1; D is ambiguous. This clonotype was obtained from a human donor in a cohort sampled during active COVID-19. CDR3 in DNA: TGTGCCAGCATACTTGACACCGTCATGAACACTGAAGCTTTCTTT. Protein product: CASILDTVMNTEAFF.